Shown below are 30 T cell receptor beta chains from a single sample sequenced in a study of blood T cells in healthy people across ages. PCR was performed a second time for roughly 7 to 12 cycles using a sample-barcoded 5' primer and a J-beta primer mix. TCRdb reprocessed the 5' RACE reads via MiXCR and lists one record per CDR3 protein. The table lists hundreds of thousands of distinct CDR3 sequences, around 43% of them singletons, with about 30% in the top ten. Sequenced material: blood. The receptors shown here come from a man aged 80 or over in good health.

This clonotype came up a few times. The gene calls are TRBV7-8 and TRBJ2-5, with D possibly being TRBD1 or TRBD2 (5 bases each). The DNA end lines up better with TRBJ2-7; the J call may be wrong. CDR1 is SGHVS and CDR2 is FQNEAQ in the germline V gene. This CDR3 contains 14 residues. CDR3: CASSSGTVAYEQYF. The DNA for the CDR3 is TGTGCCAGCAGCTCCGGGACGGTAGCCTACGAGCAGTACTTC.

The sample holds a few counts of this clonotype. This chain connects TRBV7-2 to TRBJ2-1, with 14 bases lining up with TRBD2. Germline CDR1 reads SGHTA; CDR2 reads FQGNSA. V shed 0 bases and J 8 bases; nucleotides not matched to a gene: 6. The CDR3 spans 17 residues. CDR3 bases: TGTGCCAGCAGCTTAGCCGGGACTAGCGGGAGTTTGGATGAGCAGTTCTTC. This encodes CASSLAGTSGSLDEQFF.

Remarks on this clonotype: The junction shows a germline mismatch at one end, possibly a read error. The V call is TRBV20-1, the J call TRBJ2-7, with D maybe TRBD2 (6 bases). The better agreement between TRBJ2-4 and the DNA end casts doubt on the J call. This CDR3 has 18 amino acids. Germline lookup yields CDR1 DFQATT and CDR2 SNEGSKA (reference sequence). The CDR3 here is CSPSDSGTAGASNNIQYF. In nucleotides, the CDR3 is TGCAGTCCTAGCGACTCCGGAACAGCAGGAGCATCCAATAACATTCAGTACTTC.

This clonotype showed up many times. The chain is built from TRBV7-2 and TRBJ2-4, with 7 nucleotides matching TRBD2. The CDR3 spans 16 residues. The germline gives CDR1 SGHTA, CDR2 FQGNSA. V shed 6 bases, J shed 1 base, and the junction held 9 bases outside the gene matches. The CDR3 reads CASSRGDGWAKNIQYF. The DNA for the CDR3 is TGTGCCAGCAGTCGGGGGGACGGTTGGGCCAAAAACATTCAGTACTTC.

The CDR3 sequence is CSATKDRRIDSPLHF. In DNA, the CDR3 is TGCAGTGCTACCAAGGACAGGAGGATTGATTCACCCCTCCACTTT. This chain connects TRBV20-1 to TRBJ1-6; 7 bases match TRBD1. The CDR3 consists of 15 residues. V lost 4 bases, J lost 8 bases, and 11 bases stayed unmatched. Germline CDR1 is DFQATT and CDR2 is SNEGSKA (reference sequence).

This clonotype was seen more than once but under ten times. The chain links TRBV3-1 to TRBJ2-1; D not certain. The CDR3 consists of 11 residues. Trimming shortened V by 0 bases and J by 7 bases, and 1 base separated the two germline ends. From germline, CDR1 is LGHDT and CDR2 YNNKEL (reference sequence). This chain's CDR3 is CASSQENEQFF. The CDR3 coding sequence is TGTGCCAGCAGCCAAGAAAATGAGCAGTTCTTC.

Here the CDR3 DNA reads TGTGCCAGCAGTTACTTTAGCTCCTACGAGCAGTACTTC. Translated: CASSYFSSYEQYF. V gene TRBV6-2 or TRBV6-3 combines with J gene TRBJ2-7; D not resolved. Germline V gene data show CDR1 as MNHEY and CDR2 as SVGEGT. The CDR3 has 13 residues. Trimming pared 1 base from V and 0 bases from J, leaving 4 bases between.

This clonotype was found a few times. This chain links TRBV4-1 with TRBJ2-2; maybe TRBD2 (6 bases). The CDR3 spans 16 residues. Germline CDR1 is MGHRA and CDR2 is YSYEKL. V was clipped by 0 bases and J by 6 bases, with 14 bases between them. CDR3 DNA: TGCGCCAGCAGCCAAGATGGTCTGGGGGGATCCGGGGAGCTGTTTTTT. Translating gives CASSQDGLGGSGELFF.

This clonotype came up many times. V and J are TRBV29-1 and TRBJ2-1; D may correspond to TRBD1 or TRBD2 (5 bases each). The CDR3 contains 12 residues. Germline V gene sequence: CDR1 SQVTM, CDR2 ANQGSEA. Trimming cost V 8 bases and J 5 bases, with 13 bases left between them. In DNA form, the CDR3 reads TGCAGCACAGGAGTCGGGGACAATGAGCAGTTCTTC. It specifies CSTGVGDNEQFF.

The chain carries TRBV6-1 and TRBJ1-2; TRBD1 matches 7 bases. This CDR3 comprises 17 residues. V trimming: 2 bases; J trimming: 3 bases; junction bases outside the gene matches: 12. Germline V CDR1 and CDR2: MNHNS, SASEGT. CDR3 region: CASSELSAGGGDYGYTF. CDR3 bases: TGTGCCAGCAGTGAATTGTCCGCAGGGGGAGGTGACTATGGCTACACCTTC.

The genes are TRBV3-1 and TRBJ2-4; D unclear. The better agreement between TRBJ2-7 and the DNA end casts doubt on the J call. The CDR3 length is 14 residues. CDR1 is LGHDT and CDR2 is YNNKEL in the germline V gene (reference sequence). CDR3 region: CASSQEDASDEQYF. The CDR3 DNA is TGTGCCAGCAGCCAAGAGGACGCATCAGACGAGCAGTACTTC.

The chain combines TRBV2 with TRBJ2-1; 7 nucleotides match TRBD2. The V and J ends lost 0 bases and 9 bases, in that order; junction bases with no gene match: 8. The CDR3 extends over 15 amino acids. CDR1 is SNHLY, CDR2 FYNNEI, per germline. The CDR3 sequence is CASSEARVAGCEQFF. CDR3 DNA sequence: TGTGCCAGCAGTGAAGCGCGGGTAGCGGGCTGTGAGCAGTTCTTC.

This clonotype turned up a few times. The chain has TRBV5-1 and TRBJ1-2; no clear D gene. Trimming pared 0 bases from V and 6 bases from J, leaving 9 bases between. The length of the CDR3 is 13 residues. Germline-derived CDR1 and CDR2 are SGHRS and YFSETQ. This CDR3 reads CASSLGAADGYTF. In DNA form, the CDR3 reads TGCGCCAGCAGCTTGGGCGCGGCAGATGGCTACACCTTC.

This clonotype was observed many times. This chain connects TRBV20-1 to TRBJ2-3; TRBD2 matches at 16 bases. Per germline, CDR1 DFQATT and CDR2 SNEGSKA (reference sequence). The V segment lost 4 bases and the J segment 0 bases; nucleotides outside the gene matches: 7. The CDR3 sequence is 18 residues long. The CDR3 reads CSAKSGLAGGASTDTQYF. CDR3 in DNA: TGCAGTGCTAAATCGGGACTAGCGGGAGGGGCCAGCACAGATACGCAGTATTTT.

This chain uses TRBV7-6 with TRBJ2-7; no clear D. The V end was cut by 3 bases, the J end by 7 bases, with 19 bases between. There are 15 residues in the CDR3. Germline assignment: CDR1 SGHVS and CDR2 FNYEAQ. CDR3 residues: CASSFNTDDNNEQYF. The CDR3 nucleotides are TGTGCCAGCAGCTTTAATACGGACGATAACAATGAGCAGTACTTC.

The table lists this clonotype with a few counts. The chain combines TRBV4-2 with TRBJ2-3, with TRBD2 matching 15 bases. This CDR3 comprises 19 residues. Germline CDR1 reads LGHNA; CDR2 reads YNFKEQ. Trimming took 4 bases from V and 3 from J; bases not matched to a gene: 11. CDR3 residues: CASSPLPSGLAGGTDTQYF. The CDR3 DNA sequence: TGTGCCAGCAGCCCCTTACCCTCGGGACTAGCGGGGGGTACAGATACGCAGTATTTT.

The chain couples TRBV20-1 to TRBJ2-3; D might be TRBD2 (6 bases). The CDR3 has 15 residues. Germline assignment: CDR1 DFQATT and CDR2 SNEGSKA (reference sequence). The V gene lost 0 bases and the J gene lost 0 bases, with 10 bases spanning the gap. The CDR3 bases are TGCAGTGCTAGAGAGGGCGGGGTTAGCACAGATACGCAGTATTTT. Its protein product is CSAREGGVSTDTQYF.

This clonotype has a handful of counts. V usage is TRBV7-6 and J usage is TRBJ2-3; TRBD2 matches at 12 bases. The CDR3 runs 16 residues. The V gene end was trimmed by 4 bases and the J gene end by 4 bases; junction bases not matched to a gene: 6. Per the germline V gene, CDR1 is SGHVS and CDR2 is FNYEAQ. The CDR3 spells CASSSGTSGLADTQYF. DNA for the CDR3: TGTGCCAGCAGCTCAGGGACTAGCGGGTTGGCAGATACGCAGTATTTT.

V usage is TRBV10-1 and J usage is TRBJ2-6; D is ambiguous. Trimming took 0 bases from V and 4 from J, leaving 10 bases between them. This CDR3 is built from 16 residues. Germline CDR1 is WNHNN and CDR2 is SYGVQD (reference sequence). The CDR3 spells CASSESPAGGANVLTF. The CDR3 DNA sequence: TGCGCCAGCAGTGAGTCGCCGGCTGGGGGGGCCAACGTCCTGACTTTC.

This clonotype came up a few times. The V call is TRBV13, the J call TRBJ1-4; D is unresolved. The CDR3 consists of 14 residues. Trimming cost V 0 bases and J 6 bases, with 8 bases left between them. The germline V gene encodes CDR1 PRHDT and CDR2 FYEKMQ (reference sequence). CDR3 coding DNA: TGTGCCAGCAGCTTAGGAGGCAGCTATGAAAAACTGTTTTTT. Protein: CASSLGGSYEKLFF.

This chain links TRBV6-6 with TRBJ2-7, with D perhaps TRBD1 or TRBD2 (5 bases each). The J call may not be correct, given that the DNA end is closer to TRBJ2-5. The CDR3 spans 13 residues. Germline values: CDR1 MNHNY, CDR2 SVGAGI (reference sequence). In DNA form, the CDR3 reads TGTGCCACCACCGAGCAGGGAGATACGACCCAGTACTTC. This encodes CATTEQGDTTQYF.

On this clonotype itself: A junction end diverges from the germline sequence, so it may reflect a read error. V gene TRBV20-1 combines with J gene TRBJ1-4, with D possibly being TRBD1 (5 bases). The germline gives CDR1 DFQATT, CDR2 SNEGSKA (reference sequence). The CDR3 has 15 residues. The CDR3 region has the DNA TGCAGTGCTGGAGACTCAACAGGAGGAGGTGAAAAACTGTTTTTT. It yields the protein CSAGDSTGGGEKLFF.

This chain joins TRBV6-2 or TRBV6-3 and TRBJ2-1, with 11 bases lining up with TRBD2. V dropped 2 bases and J dropped 4; count of bases not matched to a gene: 22. The CDR3 extends over 22 amino acids. Germline assignment: CDR1 MNHEY and CDR2 SVGEGT. CDR3 amino acids: CASSYVISGGAALGQLYNEQFF. The CDR3 DNA sequence: TGTGCCAGCAGTTACGTTATTAGCGGGGGGGCCGCTTTAGGTCAACTATACAATGAGCAGTTCTTC.

This clonotype was seen more than once but under ten times. The V gene is TRBV12-3 or TRBV12-4, the J gene TRBJ2-7, with D possibly matching TRBD1 (6 bases). This CDR3 has 13 amino acids. Trimming took off 6 bases at V and 0 bases at J, with 9 bases between the two ends. In DNA, the CDR3 is TGTGCCAGCAGACCGGACAGCTCCTACGAGCAGTACTTC. It yields the protein CASRPDSSYEQYF.

This clonotype appeared a few times. This chain connects TRBV12-3 or TRBV12-4 to TRBJ2-2, with 9 bases that match TRBD2. The CDR3 extends over 15 amino acids. The V segment lost 6 bases and the J segment 5 bases; nucleotides outside the gene matches: 7. CDR3 sequence reads: CASRLAGLETGELFF. The CDR3 nucleotides are TGTGCCAGCAGACTAGCGGGCCTCGAGACCGGGGAGCTGTTTTTT.

This sequence joins TRBV20-1 and TRBJ2-5, with 10 nucleotides matching TRBD1. Per germline, CDR1 DFQATT and CDR2 SNEGSKA (reference sequence). The CDR3 loop spans 17 amino acids. After removal of 5 bases from V and 3 bases from J, the junction contained 15 bases not matched to a gene. CDR3 sequence (DNA): TGCAGTGCTCCTCCCCCCCCGGGACAGGGGTGGGAAGAGACCCAGTACTTC. This sequence encodes CSAPPPPGQGWEETQYF.

V usage is TRBV7-8 and J usage is TRBJ2-1; either TRBD1 or TRBD2 may fit D (5 bases each). V was trimmed by 5 bases and J by 6 bases, leaving 11 bases between them. Germline CDR1 reads SGHVS; CDR2 reads FQNEAQ. CDR3 length: 13 amino acids. CDR3 in amino acids: CASSITGRNEQFF. The CDR3 DNA reads TGTGCCAGCAGCATAACGGGACGCAATGAGCAGTTCTTC.

The genes are TRBV20-1 and TRBJ2-2; TRBD2 matches 11 bases. There are 15 residues in the CDR3. Trimming cost V 6 bases and J 4 bases; bases outside gene matches: 7. The germline CDR1 and CDR2 sequences are DFQATT and SNEGSKA (reference sequence). The CDR3 loop reads CSATTSGRITGELFF. The CDR3 region has the DNA TGCAGTGCCACAACTAGCGGGAGAATCACCGGGGAGCTGTTTTTT.

This clonotype was recorded a few times. The chain uses TRBV20-1 and TRBJ2-5; D remains unclear. Looked up from germline, CDR1 is DFQATT and CDR2 is SNEGSKA (reference sequence). V was clipped by 6 bases and J by 11 bases, with 25 bases between them. The CDR3 totals 14 residues. The CDR3 region is CSAEWDSSYNEQYF. The CDR3 DNA reads TGCAGTGCCGAATGGGATAGCTCCTACAATGAGCAGTACTTC.

CDR3 region: CASSPAIGPGECNEQFF. CDR3 DNA: TGCGCCAGCAGCCCAGCCATTGGACCGGGTGAATGCAATGAGCAGTTCTTC. The genes are TRBV5-1 and TRBJ2-1, with D hard to call. Germline V CDR1 and CDR2: SGHRS, YFSETQ. V was shortened by 4 bases and J by 6 bases, with 23 bases between the two germline ends. The CDR3 is made up of 17 amino acids.